A few counts support the clone carrying this T cell receptor beta chain. An end of the junction differs from the germline gene, which may be a read error. Time point of the sample: newly diagnosed GD, antithyroid drugs for less than 3 months. PBMCs provided the RNA from which the TCR library was made. The data originate from a study of regulatory T cells in long-lasting Graves disease. CDR1 and CDR2 (germline): SEHNR, FQNEAQ (reference sequence). The CDR3 totals 12 residues. Investigators prepared the TCR beta libraries by applying iRepertoire HTBI primers and Arm-PCR of CDR3 regions. MiXCR, applied by TCRdb to the multiplex PCR reads, yields one record per CDR3 protein. The sample comprises about 540,000 distinct CDR3 sequences, roughly 13% of which are singletons, and 8% to 10% rests with the top ten. The same specimen was also included in a second study, on T cells in Graves' hyperthyroidism and ophthalmopathy. This second report adds: Within blood appeared most thyroid clonotypes that had expanded above 0.001.

The J gene is TRBJ1-1, the V gene TRBV7-9, with unresolved D. The receptor was derived from a man aged 25 to 40 with Graves disease. Sequenced material: peripheral blood mononuclear cells (PBMCs), taken at new diagnosis, from a patient treated with antithyroid drugs. This chain's CDR3 is CASSLVNTGALF. The CDR3, as DNA: TGTGCCAGCAGCTTAGTGAACACTGGAGCTCTCTTT.